This TCR beta chain was found in a study of blood T cell repertoires in COVID-19. Study in general: The analysed material was cDNA or gDNA that came from T cells, B-cell-depleted T cells, or PBMCs.

TCRdb keeps only in-frame clones here, not all; method: immunoSEQ multiplex PCR. The table shows around 200,000 clones, with roughly 80% occurring only once. The TCR comes from a woman in her forties with COVID-19, enrolled during active disease. The source material was peripheral blood.

The CDR3 reads CSVAGNQLAALSYNEQFF. The DNA for the CDR3 is TGCAGCGTTGCGGGGAATCAACTAGCGGCCCTCTCCTACAATGAGCAGTTCTTC. The chain uses TRBV29-1 and TRBJ2-1, with TRBD2 identical over 8 bases. With 4 bases clipped from V and 0 bases from J, the junction kept 14 bases outside the gene matches. There are 18 residues in the CDR3. Germline CDR1 and CDR2: SQVTM and ANQGSEA.